Detailed here is one T cell receptor (beta chain). What it recognizes is unknown. The record originates from a study of T cell responses to AZD1222 COVID-19 vaccine. Study results and limitations: Clonal diversity was possibly underestimated; the donors were predominantly white British and more often female. Across the whole spike, CD4 TCRs peaked at regions 160-218 and 743-854.

The CDR3 is 15 amino acids. CDR1 SGHRS and CDR2 YFSETQ come from the germline V gene. With V trimmed by 0 bases and J by 5 bases, 4 bases remained unmatched. Both about-4-week and about-12-week second-dose recipients were combined. Libraries were prepared by immunoSEQ multiplex PCR; TCRdb keeps only in-frame clonotypes and omits some of them. The sample shows around 150,000 clones, about nine tenths of them seen only once. This TCR was recovered from an adult who received the AZD1222 COVID-19 vaccine. The gene calls are TRBV5-1 and TRBJ2-1; TRBD2 agrees at 8 bases. The material sequenced was peripheral blood, taken 28 days after the second AZD1222 dose. The CDR3 region is CASSLVERGNNEQFF. The CDR3 nucleotides read TGCGCCAGCAGCTTGGTCGAGCGGGGGAACAATGAGCAGTTCTTC. The whole variable domain, filled in from reference TRBV5-1 and TRBJ2-1, reads KAGVTQTPRYLIKTRGQQVTLSCSPISGHRSVSWYQQTPGQGLQFLFEYFSETQRNKGNFPGRFSGRQFSNSRSEMNVSTLELGDSALYLCASSLVERGNNEQFFGPGTRLTVL.